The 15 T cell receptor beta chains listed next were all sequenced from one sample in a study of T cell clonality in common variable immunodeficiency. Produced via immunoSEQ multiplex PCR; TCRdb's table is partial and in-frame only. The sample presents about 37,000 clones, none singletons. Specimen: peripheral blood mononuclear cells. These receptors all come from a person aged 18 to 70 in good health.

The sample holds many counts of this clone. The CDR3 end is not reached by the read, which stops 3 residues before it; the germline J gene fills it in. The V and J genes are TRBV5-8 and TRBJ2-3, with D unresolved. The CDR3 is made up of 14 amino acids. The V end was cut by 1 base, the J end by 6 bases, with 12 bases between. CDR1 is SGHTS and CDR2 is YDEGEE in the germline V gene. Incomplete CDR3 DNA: TGTGCCAGCAGCTTGAATTCGAGGTCGGATACG. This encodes CASSLNSRSDT. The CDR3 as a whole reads CASSLNSRSDTQYF.

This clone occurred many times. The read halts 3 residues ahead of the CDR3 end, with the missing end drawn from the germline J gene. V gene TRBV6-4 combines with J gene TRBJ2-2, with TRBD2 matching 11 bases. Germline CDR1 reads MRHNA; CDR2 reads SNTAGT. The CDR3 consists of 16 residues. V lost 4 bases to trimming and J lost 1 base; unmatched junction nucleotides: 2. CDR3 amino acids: CASSGTSGQNTGELFF. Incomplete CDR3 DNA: TGTGCCAGCAGTGGGACTAGCGGGCAGAACACCGGGGAG.

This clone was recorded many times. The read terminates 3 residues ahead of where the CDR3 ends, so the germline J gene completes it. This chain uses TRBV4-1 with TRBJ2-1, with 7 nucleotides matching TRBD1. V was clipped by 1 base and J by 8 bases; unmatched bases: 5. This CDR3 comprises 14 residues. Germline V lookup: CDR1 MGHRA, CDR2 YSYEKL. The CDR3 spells CASSQGQGVYEQFF. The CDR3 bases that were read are TGCGCCAGCAGCCAAGGGCAGGGGGTGTATGAG.

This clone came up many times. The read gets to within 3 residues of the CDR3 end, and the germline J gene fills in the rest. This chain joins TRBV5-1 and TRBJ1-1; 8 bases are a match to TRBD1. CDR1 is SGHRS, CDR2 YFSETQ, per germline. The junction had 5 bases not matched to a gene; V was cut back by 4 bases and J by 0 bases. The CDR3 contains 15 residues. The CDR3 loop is CASSTRTGLNTEAFF. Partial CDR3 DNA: TGCGCCAGCAGCACCCGGACAGGGCTGAACACTGAA.

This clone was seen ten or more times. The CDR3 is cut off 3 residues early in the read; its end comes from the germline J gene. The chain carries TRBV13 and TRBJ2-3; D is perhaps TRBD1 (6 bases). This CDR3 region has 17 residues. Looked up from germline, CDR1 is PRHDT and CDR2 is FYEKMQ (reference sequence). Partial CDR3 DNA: TGTGCCAGCAGCTTTAACGGGGACACAGATACGCAGAAGGCG. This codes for CASSFNGDTDTQKA. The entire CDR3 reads CASSFNGDTDTQKAQYF.

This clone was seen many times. CDR3 amino acids: CSARDYRTSGRAVYGETQYF. The sequenced CDR3 bases are TGCAGTGCTAGAGATTACAGGACTAGCGGGAGGGCCGTCTATGGAGAGACC. This rearrangement joins TRBV20-1 to TRBJ2-5; 15 positions agree with TRBD2. The read falls 3 residues short of the CDR3 end, and the missing part is taken from the germline J gene. Germline-derived CDR1 and CDR2 are DFQATT and SNEGSKA (reference sequence). V shed 0 bases, J shed 4 bases, and the junction held 15 bases outside the gene matches. The CDR3 spans 20 residues.

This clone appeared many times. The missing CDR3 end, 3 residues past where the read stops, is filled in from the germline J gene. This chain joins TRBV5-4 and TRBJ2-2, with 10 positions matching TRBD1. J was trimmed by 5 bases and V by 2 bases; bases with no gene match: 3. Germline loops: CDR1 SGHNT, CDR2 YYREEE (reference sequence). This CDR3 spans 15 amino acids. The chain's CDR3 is CASSLGGQGTGELFF. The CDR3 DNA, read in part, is TGTGCCAGCAGCTTAGGGGGACAGGGGACCGGGGAG.

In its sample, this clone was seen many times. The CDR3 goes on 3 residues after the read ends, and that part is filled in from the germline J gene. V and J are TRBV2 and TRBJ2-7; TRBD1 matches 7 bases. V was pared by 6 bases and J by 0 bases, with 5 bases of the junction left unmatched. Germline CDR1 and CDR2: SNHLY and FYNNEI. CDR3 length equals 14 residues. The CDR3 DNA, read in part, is TGTGCCAGCAGGGGACAGTATCGCTCCTACGAG. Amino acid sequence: CASRGQYRSYE. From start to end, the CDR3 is CASRGQYRSYEQYF.

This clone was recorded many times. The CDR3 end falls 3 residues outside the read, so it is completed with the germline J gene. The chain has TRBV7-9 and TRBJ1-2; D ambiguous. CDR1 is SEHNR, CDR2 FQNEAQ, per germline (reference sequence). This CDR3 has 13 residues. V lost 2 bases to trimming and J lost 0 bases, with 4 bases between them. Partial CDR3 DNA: TGTGCCAGCAGCTTACCCACTAACTATGGC. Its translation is CASSLPTNYG. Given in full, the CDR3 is CASSLPTNYGYTF.

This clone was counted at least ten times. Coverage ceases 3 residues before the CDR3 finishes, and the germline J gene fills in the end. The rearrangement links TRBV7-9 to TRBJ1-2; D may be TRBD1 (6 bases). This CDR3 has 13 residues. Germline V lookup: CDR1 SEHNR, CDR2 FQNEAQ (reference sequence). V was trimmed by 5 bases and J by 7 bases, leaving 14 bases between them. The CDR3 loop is CASSLSEGVGYTF. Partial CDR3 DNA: TGTGCCAGCAGCCTCTCAGAGGGGGTTGGC.

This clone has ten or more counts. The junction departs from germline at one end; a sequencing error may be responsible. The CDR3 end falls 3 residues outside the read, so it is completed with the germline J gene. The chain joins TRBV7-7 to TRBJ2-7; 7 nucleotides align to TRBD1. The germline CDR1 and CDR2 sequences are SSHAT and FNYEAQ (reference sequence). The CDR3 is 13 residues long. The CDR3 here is CASSPGQSYEQYF. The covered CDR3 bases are TGTGCTAGCAGCCCGGGACAGTCCTACGAG.

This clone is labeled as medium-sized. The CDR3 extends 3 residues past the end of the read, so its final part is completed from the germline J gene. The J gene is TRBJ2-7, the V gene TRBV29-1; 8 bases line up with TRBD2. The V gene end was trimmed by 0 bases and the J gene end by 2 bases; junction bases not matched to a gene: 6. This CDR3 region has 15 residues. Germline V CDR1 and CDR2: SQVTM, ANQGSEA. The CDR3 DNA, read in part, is TGCAGCGTTGAAGAGGTTACTAGCGGAACCTACGAG. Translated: CSVEEVTSGTYE. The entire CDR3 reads CSVEEVTSGTYEQYF.

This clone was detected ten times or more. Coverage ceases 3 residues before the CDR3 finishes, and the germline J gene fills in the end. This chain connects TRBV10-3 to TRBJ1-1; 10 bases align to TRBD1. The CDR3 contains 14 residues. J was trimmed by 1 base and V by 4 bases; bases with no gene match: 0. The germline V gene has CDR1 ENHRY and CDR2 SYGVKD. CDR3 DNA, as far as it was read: TGTGCCATCAGTGGGACAGGGGGGAACACTGAA. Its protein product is CAISGTGGNTE. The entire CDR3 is CAISGTGGNTEAFF.

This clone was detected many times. CDR3 sequence: CASSLEDRLVGNEQFF. The part of the CDR3 DNA that was read is TGCGCCAGCAGCTTGGAAGACCGACTAGTGGGGAATGAG. The chain links TRBV5-1 to TRBJ2-1; tentatively, D is TRBD2 (6 bases). Read sequence stops 3 residues before the CDR3 end, and the germline J gene provides the missing end. Trimming cost V 0 bases and J 7 bases, with 17 bases left between them. Germline V gene lookup returns CDR1 SGHRS and CDR2 YFSETQ. The CDR3 is 16 amino acids.

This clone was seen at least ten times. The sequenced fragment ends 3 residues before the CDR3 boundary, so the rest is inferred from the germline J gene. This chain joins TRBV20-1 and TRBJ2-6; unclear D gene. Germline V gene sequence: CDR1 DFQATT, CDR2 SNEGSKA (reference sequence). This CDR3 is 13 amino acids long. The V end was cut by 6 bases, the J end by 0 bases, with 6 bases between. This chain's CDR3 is CSAPVSGANVLTF. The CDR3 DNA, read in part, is TGCAGTGCCCCTGTCTCTGGGGCCAACGTC.